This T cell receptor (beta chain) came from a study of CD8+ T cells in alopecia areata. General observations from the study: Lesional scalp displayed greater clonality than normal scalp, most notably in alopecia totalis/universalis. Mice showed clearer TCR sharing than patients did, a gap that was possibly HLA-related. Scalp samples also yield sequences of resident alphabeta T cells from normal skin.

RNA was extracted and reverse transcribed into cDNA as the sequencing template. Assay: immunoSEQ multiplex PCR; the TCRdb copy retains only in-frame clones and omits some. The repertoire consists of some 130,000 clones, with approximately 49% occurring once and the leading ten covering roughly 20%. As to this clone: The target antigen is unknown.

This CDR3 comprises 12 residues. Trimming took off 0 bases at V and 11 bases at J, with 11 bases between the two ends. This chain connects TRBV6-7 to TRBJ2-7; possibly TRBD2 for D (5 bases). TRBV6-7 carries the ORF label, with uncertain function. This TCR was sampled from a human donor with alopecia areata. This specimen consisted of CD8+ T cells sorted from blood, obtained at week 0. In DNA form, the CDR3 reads TGTGCCAGCAGTTACTCCCATCACGGGGAGTACTTC. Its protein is CASSYSHHGEYF.